These T cell receptor beta chains were read from a single sample in a study of metastatic and nonmetastatic thyroid tumors. TCRdb re-clonotyped the PCR reads via MiXCR. The data show 45,000 or so clones, about 4% seen once. Sequenced input: blood. The source of these receptors is a female donor with papillary thyroid cancer or a benign thyroid nodule (not recorded which). Some clones in this sample may be carry-over from other donors' samples. Each CDR3 is given with its conserved first and last residue. Each record gives: V gene, D gene, clone size, J gene, CDR3 DNA, CDR3 protein. A D gene is named only where the DNA matches it firmly. Only part of the rows carry a size: once, few, many, or a class if the clone is expanded.

V gene: TRBV9; D gene: NA; clone size: many; J gene: TRBJ2-2; CDR3 DNA: TGTGCCAGCAGCGTAGCTCTTCCCACCGGGGAGCTGTTTTTT; CDR3 protein: CASSVALPTGELFF
V gene: TRBV6-1; D gene: TRBD1; clone size: medium-sized; J gene: TRBJ2-1; CDR3 DNA: TGTGCCAGCAGTCCCGGGACAGGGGATTCGGATGAGCAGTTCTTC; CDR3 protein: CASSPGTGDSDEQFF
V gene: TRBV2; D gene: NA; clone size: many; J gene: TRBJ2-7; CDR3 DNA: TGTGCCAGCAGCGGGCGTTACGAGCAGTACTTC; CDR3 protein: CASSGRYEQYF
V gene: TRBV7-2; D gene: NA; clone size: NA; J gene: TRBJ2-2; CDR3 DNA: TGTGCCAGCAGCCACCGGACATGGGGGAACACCGGGGAGCTGTTTTTT; CDR3 protein: CASSHRTWGNTGELFF
V gene: TRBV19; D gene: TRBD2; clone size: large; J gene: TRBJ2-3; CDR3 DNA: TGTGCCAGTAAAGCGCTAGCGGGACCAATTAGCACAGATACGCAGTATTTT; CDR3 protein: CASKALAGPISTDTQYF
V gene: TRBV7-2; D gene: NA; clone size: NA; J gene: TRBJ2-3; CDR3 DNA: TGTGCCAGCAGCTTGGGAGAGGGGCTAGCGAGTAGCACAGATACGCAGTATTTT; CDR3 protein: CASSLGEGLASSTDTQYF
V gene: TRBV4-1; D gene: NA; clone size: many; J gene: TRBJ2-2; CDR3 DNA: TGCGCCAGCAGCAAAAACGGGGAGCTGTTTTTT; CDR3 protein: CASSKNGELFF
V gene: TRBV7-3; D gene: TRBD2; clone size: many; J gene: TRBJ2-7; CDR3 DNA: TGTGCCAGCAGCTCAGCGGGGGGGTACGAGCAGTACTTC; CDR3 protein: CASSSAGGYEQYF
V gene: TRBV27; D gene: NA; clone size: many; J gene: TRBJ2-1; CDR3 DNA: TGTGCCAGCAGTTTAAGGTACGTCAGCAGTGAGCAGTTCTTC; CDR3 protein: CASSLRYVSSEQFF
V gene: TRBV9; D gene: TRBD2; clone size: many; J gene: TRBJ2-1; CDR3 DNA: TGTGCCAGCAGCGGTGGGGCAGCGGGAACCTCCTACAATGAGCAGTTCTTC; CDR3 protein: CASSGGAAGTSYNEQFF
V gene: TRBV19; D gene: NA; clone size: NA; J gene: TRBJ2-1; CDR3 DNA: TGTGCCAGTAGTATGGGGTTAGGACTAATATACAATGAGCAGTTCTTC; CDR3 protein: CASSMGLGLIYNEQFF
V gene: TRBV7-2; D gene: NA; clone size: many; J gene: TRBJ1-2; CDR3 DNA: TGTGCCAGCAGCTTAGCGGGGGGGACCCTCTATGGCTACACCTTC; CDR3 protein: CASSLAGGTLYGYTF